The clone carrying this T cell receptor (beta chain) occurred a few times. TCRdb independently ran MiXCR on the 5' RACE reads; one entry per CDR3 protein. This table has approximately 50,000 distinct CDR3 sequences, about 26% appearing once. This CDR3 region has 14 residues. CDR1 and CDR2 from the germline V gene are DFQATT and SNEGSKA (reference sequence). Trimming took 5 bases from V and 8 from J, leaving 19 bases between them. Tregs were sorted as CD4+CD25+CD127-/low cells. The sample consisted of tumor-infiltrating Tregs sorted from the breast tumor. This chain links TRBV20-1 with TRBJ2-1; D is uncertain. The origin of this receptor is a female donor with breast cancer. The CDR3 nucleotides are TGCAGTGCTTTAAGGTCTCGGGTTTCTGATGAGCAGTTCTTC. It yields the protein CSALRSRVSDEQFF.